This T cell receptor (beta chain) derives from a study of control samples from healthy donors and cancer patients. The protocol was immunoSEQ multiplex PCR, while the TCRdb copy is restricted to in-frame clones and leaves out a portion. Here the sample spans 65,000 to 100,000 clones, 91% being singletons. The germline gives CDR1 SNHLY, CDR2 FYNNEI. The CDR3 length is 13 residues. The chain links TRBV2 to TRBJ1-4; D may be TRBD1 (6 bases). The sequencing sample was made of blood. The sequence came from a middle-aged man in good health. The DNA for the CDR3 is TGTGCGCGGAGGGGGGCAGGGGAAGAAAAACTGTTTTTT. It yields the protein CARRGAGEEKLFF.